The clone carrying this TCR beta chain was detected ten times or more. Its antigen remains unidentified. Unique molecular identifiers were incorporated during preparation of the TCRbeta library. TCRdb processed the PCR reads anew with MiXCR; each CDR3 protein has one entry. The table records around 100,000 distinct CDR3 sequences, about 9.4% of them present only once. Trimming took off 3 bases at V and 0 bases at J, with 5 bases between the two ends. The germline V gene has CDR1 KGHSH and CDR2 LQKENI. CDR3 length equals 13 residues. The source of the sample is a study of T-cell reconstitution after alpha-beta-depleted transplantation in children. Study-level findings and limits: T cells produced anew were the main source of T-cell counts and diversity one year after transplant. Several hundred rapidly expanded clones from non-depleted graft cells reportedly supplied alpha-beta T cells about two months post-transplant. Elevated TCRbeta diversity at day 60 was traced, in some patients, to surviving recipient T cells and thymic progenitors.

This receptor was taken from a boy aged 2-9 years with acute lymphoblastic leukemia, due to receive a stem cell transplant. The sample in question was PBMCs, obtained before TCRalphabeta/CD19-depleted stem cell transplant. The chain uses TRBV18 and TRBJ1-1; D unresolved. CDR3 in amino acids: CASSPNMNTEAFF. The CDR3 nucleotides read TGTGCCAGCTCACCCAACATGAACACTGAAGCTTTCTTT.